Shown below are 9 T cell receptor beta chains from a single sample sequenced in a study of T cell responses to AZD1222 COVID-19 vaccine. Sequenced by immunoSEQ multiplex PCR; TCRdb stores in-frame clones only, minus some. The data contain 100,000 to 150,000 clones, roughly 90% of them singletons. The material was peripheral blood, obtained on day 0 of AZD1222 vaccination. Every receptor here comes from an adult in good health.

The chain carries TRBV11-2 and TRBJ2-7, with 9 bases lining up with TRBD1. Looked up from germline, CDR1 is SGHAT and CDR2 is FQNNGV. There are 15 residues in the CDR3. J was trimmed by 6 bases and V by 5 bases; bases with no gene match: 11. The CDR3 bases are TGTGCCAGCAGCCACCTGGGACAGGGATTTTTCGAGCAGTACTTC. It codes for CASSHLGQGFFEQYF.

The V gene is TRBV7-3, the J gene TRBJ2-2; D is perhaps TRBD2 (6 bases). CDR3 length equals 15 residues. Germline values: CDR1 SGHTA, CDR2 FQGTGA. The V gene lost 1 base and the J gene lost 1 base, with 7 bases spanning the gap. CDR3 sequence reads: CASSLNGGNTGELFF. In DNA form, the CDR3 reads TGTGCCAGCAGCTTAAACGGGGGGAACACCGGGGAGCTGTTTTTT.

The chain combines TRBV10-3 with TRBJ1-2; 7 bases are a match to TRBD1. CDR3 length: 12 amino acids. V was pared by 7 bases and J by 11 bases, with 10 bases of the junction left unmatched. Looked up from germline, CDR1 is ENHRY and CDR2 is SYGVKD. In nucleotides, the CDR3 is TGTGCCATCACCGATAGAAGACAGGGTTACACCTTC. Protein product: CAITDRRQGYTF.

The V and J genes are TRBV7-2 and TRBJ2-2; tentative D call: TRBD2 (5 bases). CDR3 size: 14 residues. Trimming took off 5 bases at V and 6 bases at J, with 13 bases between the two ends. The germline V gene has CDR1 SGHTA and CDR2 FQGNSA. In DNA, the CDR3 is TGTGCCAGCAGCCCTCAAATGGAGGCCGGGGAGCTGTTTTTT. Amino acids: CASSPQMEAGELFF.

The chain employs TRBV28 and TRBJ1-4, with D possibly TRBD1 on 5 matching bases. Trimming stripped 9 bases from V and 0 bases from J, with 11 bases between. Germline CDR1 reads MDHEN; CDR2 reads SYDVKM. CDR3 length equals 14 residues. CDR3 sequence (DNA): TGTGCCAGTGGGGGAGCACCAACTAATGAAAAACTGTTTTTT. This codes for CASGGAPTNEKLFF.

The V call is TRBV2, the J call TRBJ1-4, with D tentatively TRBD1 (5 bases). The V gene's germline CDR1 is SNHLY and CDR2 FYNNEI. This CDR3 spans 15 amino acids. Trimming stripped 6 bases from V and 0 bases from J, with 11 bases between. The CDR3 region is CASRPTVATNEKLFF. In DNA form, the CDR3 reads TGTGCCAGCAGACCGACAGTTGCAACTAATGAAAAACTGTTTTTT.

The CDR3 protein is CASSADNPGNTIYF. DNA for the CDR3: TGTGCCAGCAGCGCGGACAACCCGGGAAACACCATATATTTT. The rearrangement joins TRBV9 to TRBJ1-3, with a possible D match to TRBD1 (5 bases). CDR1 is SGDLS and CDR2 is YYNGEE in the germline V gene. This CDR3 spans 14 amino acids. With 3 bases removed from V and 4 bases from J, the gap between germline ends came to 11 bases.

V usage is TRBV6-5 and J usage is TRBJ1-5; D call uncertain. The CDR3 has 15 residues. From germline, CDR1 is MNHEY and CDR2 SVGAGI. Trimming took 6 bases from V and 0 from J, leaving 12 bases between them. CDR3 protein: CASRIGLFSNQPQHF. The CDR3 region has the DNA TGTGCCAGCAGGATCGGACTTTTTAGCAATCAGCCCCAGCATTTT.

Notes on this clone: Distinct nucleotide sequences in the sample also encode this CDR3. The CDR3 sequence: CASSRGQNQPQHF. The CDR3, as DNA: TGTGCCAGCAGCCGGGGACAGAATCAGCCCCAGCATTTT. The chain recombines TRBV12-3 or TRBV12-4 with TRBJ1-5; the match to TRBD1 covers 7 bases. Unmatched junction bases numbered 3, after V lost 6 bases and J lost 4 bases. This CDR3 contains 13 residues.